A single sample gave rise to the 21 T cell receptor beta chains below, sequenced in a study of T cell repertoires in cytomegalovirus infection. Each CDR3 protein gets one entry after TCRdb re-called the reads with MiXCR. The sample comprises around 120,000 distinct CDR3 sequences, roughly a quarter of which are singletons, and roughly 33% rests with the top ten. These receptors' targets are unknown. Sequencing was performed on PBMCs, sequenced either directly or after in vitro stimulation (not recorded which). The receptors were sampled from a human donor in good health (CMV status not recorded). Some clones in this sample may be carry-over from other donors' samples.

V usage is TRBV7-6 and J usage is TRBJ2-1; TRBD2 matches at 8 bases. Germline assignment: CDR1 SGHVS and CDR2 FNYEAQ. Trimming at V came to 4 bases and at J to 6 bases, leaving 8 bases not matched to a gene. The CDR3 runs to 15 residues. The CDR3: CASSSGLADLNEQFF. In DNA, the CDR3 is TGTGCCAGCAGCTCTGGACTAGCCGACCTCAATGAGCAGTTCTTC.

The CDR3 spells CASSILQGPLYGYTF. The CDR3 nucleotides read TGTGCCAGTAGTATCCTACAGGGGCCGCTATATGGCTACACCTTC. The genes are TRBV19 and TRBJ1-2; 7 bases line up with TRBD1. Trimming cost V 3 bases and J 5 bases; bases outside gene matches: 9. CDR3 length: 15 residues. Germline V gene data show CDR1 as LNHDA and CDR2 as SQIVND (reference sequence). The variable domain in full, with the rest retrieved from reference TRBV19 and TRBJ1-2, is DGGITQSPKYLFRKEGQNVTLSCEQNLNHDAMYWYRQDPGQGLRLIYYSQIVNDFQKGDIAEGYSVSREKKESFPLTVTSAQKNPTAFYLCASSILQGPLYGYTFGSGTRLTVV.

This clonotype was observed many times. The rearrangement uses TRBV6-2 or TRBV6-3 and TRBJ2-1, with TRBD2 identical over 12 bases. With 2 bases clipped from V and 4 bases from J, the junction kept 3 bases outside the gene matches. The CDR3 consists of 16 residues. From germline, CDR1 is MNHEY and CDR2 SVGEGT. The CDR3 DNA follows: TGTGCCAGCAGTTACGCCGGACTAGCGGGGTACAATGAGCAGTTCTTC. Its protein product is CASSYAGLAGYNEQFF.

At least ten counts were recorded for this clonotype. The chain uses TRBV7-2 and TRBJ2-3; 8 bases fit TRBD2. V lost 3 bases and J lost 3; bases outside the gene matches: 5. This CDR3 is 15 amino acids long. CDR1 SGHTA and CDR2 FQGNSA come from the germline V gene. The CDR3 region is CASSFRTSMTDTQYF. The CDR3, as DNA: TGTGCCAGCAGCTTCCGGACTAGCATGACAGATACGCAGTATTTT.

The chain has TRBV19 and TRBJ1-3; D is ambiguous. Germline CDR1 LNHDA, CDR2 SQIVND (reference sequence). CDR3 size: 16 residues. V was clipped by 5 bases and J by 0 bases, with 14 bases between them. The CDR3 region is CASSPPPGFSGNTIYF. CDR3 nucleotides: TGTGCCAGTAGTCCTCCCCCGGGATTCTCTGGAAACACCATATATTTT. Filled out from reference TRBV19 and TRBJ1-3, the complete variable domain reads DGGITQSPKYLFRKEGQNVTLSCEQNLNHDAMYWYRQDPGQGLRLIYYSQIVNDFQKGDIAEGYSVSREKKESFPLTVTSAQKNPTAFYLCASSPPPGFSGNTIYFGEGSWLTVV.

Only a few counts were recorded for this clonotype. This chain links TRBV6-2 or TRBV6-3 with TRBJ2-7, with 9 bases aligning to TRBD2. The V gene end was trimmed by 0 bases and the J gene end by 9 bases; junction bases not matched to a gene: 3. The CDR3 has 13 amino acids. Per the germline V gene, CDR1 is MNHEY and CDR2 is SVGEGT. The CDR3 sequence: CASSYSPSGAQYF. Written as DNA, the CDR3 is TGTGCCAGCAGTTACTCTCCTAGCGGGGCGCAGTACTTC.

A few counts support this clonotype. This sequence joins TRBV19 and TRBJ2-4; the D is unclear. Between the trimmed V and J ends, which lost 7 bases and 6 bases, there was a span of 7 bases. The CDR3 sequence is 11 residues long. The V gene's germline CDR1 is LNHDA and CDR2 SQIVND (reference sequence). DNA of the CDR3: TGTGCCAGTACCCAGGCAAACATTCAGTACTTC. It codes for CASTQANIQYF. Full variable domain (rest looked up from reference TRBV19 and TRBJ2-4): DGGITQSPKYLFRKEGQNVTLSCEQNLNHDAMYWYRQDPGQGLRLIYYSQIVNDFQKGDIAEGYSVSREKKESFPLTVTSAQKNPTAFYLCASTQANIQYFGAGTRLSVL.

A few counts support this clonotype. This chain links TRBV28 with TRBJ1-1, with D uncertain. Germline V lookup: CDR1 MDHEN, CDR2 SYDVKM. The CDR3 is 16 residues long. The V end was cut by 5 bases, the J end by 8 bases, with 24 bases between. The DNA for the CDR3 is TGTGCCAGCAGTGGATACCGTAAGCGAGGAACTGTGGAAGCTTTCTTT. This translates into CASSGYRKRGTVEAFF.

This clonotype was seen more than once but under ten times. The chain combines TRBV6-2 or TRBV6-3 with TRBJ1-5; no reliable D call. Germline lookup yields CDR1 MNHEY and CDR2 SVGEGT. The CDR3 covers 12 residues. V was cut by 6 bases and J by 9 bases, with 12 bases left in between. The CDR3 bases are TGTGCCAGCAGGAAGGGTGTTCTGCCCCAGCATTTT. Protein: CASRKGVLPQHF.

This clonotype was found many times. The chain links TRBV7-8 to TRBJ1-5; possibly TRBD1 for D (6 bases). Trimming shortened V by 4 bases and J by 2 bases, and 21 bases separated the two germline ends. The CDR3 covers 18 residues. In germline, CDR1 is SGHVS, CDR2 FQNEAQ. This CDR3 reads CASSSKQQGLVGNQPQHF. The CDR3 DNA follows: TGTGCCAGCAGCTCAAAGCAACAGGGCCTGGTGGGCAATCAGCCCCAGCATTTT.

The rearrangement joins TRBV6-5 to TRBJ1-1, with 7 bases fitting TRBD1. V was clipped by 6 bases and J by 8 bases; unmatched bases: 9. CDR1 and CDR2 (germline): MNHEY, SVGAGI. There are 13 residues in the CDR3. The CDR3 DNA is TGTGCCAGCAGCCATGGACAGGCCAACGAAGCTTTCTTT. It is translated as CASSHGQANEAFF.

This clonotype has only a few counts. V and J are TRBV20-1 and TRBJ2-1, with TRBD2 matching 14 bases. Trimming took 1 base from V and 6 from J; bases not matched to a gene: 2. Germline V gives CDR1 DFQATT, CDR2 SNEGSKA (reference sequence). The CDR3 spans 15 residues. The CDR3 reads CSARGGLAGVNEQFF. The CDR3, as DNA: TGCAGTGCTAGAGGGGGACTAGCGGGAGTCAATGAGCAGTTCTTC.

The chain is built from TRBV12-3 or TRBV12-4 and TRBJ1-5; perhaps TRBD1 as D (6 bases). The CDR3 has 13 residues. V lost 7 bases and J 1 base, leaving 8 bases between the germline ends. CDR3 coding DNA: TGTGCCAGCAATACAGGGAGCAATCAGCCCCAGCATTTT. Translating gives CASNTGSNQPQHF.

The genes are TRBV6-2 or TRBV6-3 and TRBJ2-5, with D uncertain. This CDR3 is built from 13 residues. V shed 2 bases and J shed 6 bases, with 10 bases lying between them. Per the germline V gene, CDR1 is MNHEY and CDR2 is SVGEGT. The chain's CDR3 is CASSYGFRQTQYF. Here the CDR3 DNA reads TGTGCCAGCAGTTACGGTTTTCGGCAGACCCAGTACTTC.

This clonotype has more than one count but fewer than ten. V and J are TRBV12-3 or TRBV12-4 and TRBJ2-3; D call uncertain. The CDR3 length is 12 residues. The germline V and J ends were trimmed by 5 bases and 6 bases, with 9 bases remaining between them. CDR3 in amino acids: CASSPDGDTQYF. As DNA, the CDR3 is TGTGCCAGCAGTCCGGACGGCGATACGCAGTATTTT.

The chain links TRBV10-3 to TRBJ2-2; D perhaps matches TRBD2 (5 bases). V was trimmed by 8 bases and J by 7 bases, leaving 11 bases between them. The germline V gene encodes CDR1 ENHRY and CDR2 SYGVKD. The CDR3 has 12 residues. The CDR3 DNA reads as TGTGCCATCGACGCGGGCAGCGGGGAGCTGTTTTTT. This sequence encodes CAIDAGSGELFF.

This clonotype was counted a few times. V gene TRBV7-2 combines with J gene TRBJ2-3, with D tentatively TRBD2 (5 bases). The CDR3 has 13 residues. Trimming left V 5 bases short and J 6 bases short, with 12 bases between. Germline CDR1 is SGHTA and CDR2 is FQGNSA. The CDR3 DNA reads as TGTGCCAGCAGCGCCCCGGGAACGGATACGCAGTATTTT. Its protein product is CASSAPGTDTQYF.

This clonotype showed up just once. The J gene is TRBJ2-1, the V gene TRBV19; D unresolved. CDR1 and CDR2 (germline): LNHDA, SQIVND (reference sequence). Between the trimmed V and J ends, which lost 1 base and 3 bases, there was a span of 4 bases. The CDR3 has 13 amino acids. DNA of the CDR3: TGTGCCAGTAGTATAGCGTTCTACAATGAGCAGTTCTTC. Protein: CASSIAFYNEQFF. The full variable domain, rest sourced from reference TRBV19 and TRBJ2-1, is DGGITQSPKYLFRKEGQNVTLSCEQNLNHDAMYWYRQDPGQGLRLIYYSQIVNDFQKGDIAEGYSVSREKKESFPLTVTSAQKNPTAFYLCASSIAFYNEQFFGPGTRLTVL.

The sample holds a few counts of this clonotype. The chain carries TRBV6-2 or TRBV6-3 and TRBJ1-1; 7 nucleotides agree with TRBD1. V was pared by 2 bases and J by 3 bases, with 12 bases of the junction left unmatched. CDR1 and CDR2 (germline): MNHEY, SVGEGT. This CDR3 contains 17 residues. CDR3 DNA sequence: TGTGCCAGCAGTTACGCTCTACAGGGGACCCGGGACACTGAAGCTTTCTTT. As protein: CASSYALQGTRDTEAFF.

This chain joins TRBV7-2 and TRBJ1-3; no clear D. This CDR3 has 17 residues. Trimming took off 5 bases at V and 0 bases at J, with 17 bases between the two ends. Germline CDR1 and CDR2: SGHTA and FQGNSA. The CDR3 DNA reads as TGTGCCAGCAGCACCGTCGGGAGTTCCTCCTCTGGAAACACCATATATTTT. Its protein is CASSTVGSSSSGNTIYF.

A few counts support this clonotype. The CDR3 DNA follows: TGTGCCAGCACCCCTCGGGCTAGCGGGACTCAAGAGACCCAGTACTTC. It encodes CASTPRASGTQETQYF. The chain has TRBV7-2 and TRBJ2-5; 9 bases fit TRBD2. Germline V gene lookup returns CDR1 SGHTA and CDR2 FQGNSA. The CDR3 contains 16 residues. V lost 7 bases, J lost 2 bases, and 11 bases stayed unmatched. Variable domain in full (rest from reference TRBV7-2 and TRBJ2-5): GAGVSQSPSNKVTEKGKDVELRCDPISGHTALYWYRQSLGQGLEFLIYFQGNSAPDKSGLPSDRFSAERTGGSVSTLTIQRTQQEDSAVYLCASTPRASGTQETQYFGPGTRLLVL.